The text below deals with one TCR beta chain. Original analysis: Cell counts per sample came from amplifying reference gene primers. Sequencing used immunoSEQ multiplex PCR; TCRdb keeps in-frame clones, though not all of them. V and J calls and clone size are those listed in that table; D and trimming were worked out from the DNA. The data hold 130,000 or so clones, with roughly 83% observed a single time. The data were taken from a study of blood T cell repertoires in COVID-19. Turning to the study itself: Researchers got acute and convalescent COVID-19 samples from the United States, Italy and Spain. T cells, B-cell-depleted T cells, or PBMCs supplied cDNA or gDNA.

Looked up from germline, CDR1 is MNHNS and CDR2 is SASEGT. The ends were cut back, 1 base at V and 0 bases at J, with 16 bases in the middle. The CDR3 runs to 18 residues. Sample: peripheral blood. This rearrangement joins TRBV6-1 to TRBJ1-5, with a weak D call TRBD1 (5 bases). The receptor's source is a man aged 55 to 69 with acute or convalescent COVID-19. The CDR3 nucleotides read TGTGCCAGCAGTGAAGAAGAGTGGGGCAGATATAGCAATCAGCCCCAGCATTTT. As protein: CASSEEEWGRYSNQPQHF.